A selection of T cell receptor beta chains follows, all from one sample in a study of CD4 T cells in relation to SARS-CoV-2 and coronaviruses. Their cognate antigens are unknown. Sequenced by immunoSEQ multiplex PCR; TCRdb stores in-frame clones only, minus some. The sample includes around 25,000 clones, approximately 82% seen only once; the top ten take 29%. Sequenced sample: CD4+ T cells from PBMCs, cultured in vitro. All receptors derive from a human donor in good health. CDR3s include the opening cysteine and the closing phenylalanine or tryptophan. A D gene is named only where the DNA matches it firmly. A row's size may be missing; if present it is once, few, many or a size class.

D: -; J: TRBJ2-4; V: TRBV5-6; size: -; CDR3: CASSLNLQAILAKNIQYF; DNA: TGTGCCAGCAGCTTGAATTTACAGGCGATACTAGCCAAAAACATTCAGTACTTC
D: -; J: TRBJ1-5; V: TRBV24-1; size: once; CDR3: CATPPNYRTDHQPQHF; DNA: TGTGCCACCCCACCGAACTATAGGACGGACCATCAGCCCCAGCATTTT
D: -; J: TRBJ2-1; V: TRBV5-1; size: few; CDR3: CASSLATGTYNSGEQFF; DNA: TGCGCCAGCAGCTTGGCGACCGGGACTTACAACTCGGGGGAGCAGTTCTTC
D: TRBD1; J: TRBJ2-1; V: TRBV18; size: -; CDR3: CASSLTLTGFHNEQFF; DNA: TGTGCCAGCTCACTAACTTTGACAGGGTTCCACAATGAGCAGTTCTTC
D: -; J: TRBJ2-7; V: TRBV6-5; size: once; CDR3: CASSYSHRDYEQYF; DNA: TGTGCCAGCAGTTACTCGCACAGGGACTACGAGCAGTACTTC
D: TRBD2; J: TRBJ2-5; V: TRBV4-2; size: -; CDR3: CASSQELAGGLETQYF; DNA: TGTGCCAGCAGCCAAGAACTAGCGGGAGGGTTGGAGACCCAGTACTTC
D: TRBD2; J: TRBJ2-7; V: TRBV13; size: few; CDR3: CASSPPTSGRVYEQYF; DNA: TGTGCCAGCAGCCCCCCGACTAGCGGGAGGGTTTACGAGCAGTACTTC
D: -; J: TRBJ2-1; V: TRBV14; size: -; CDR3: CASSQEEWSSYNEQFF; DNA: TGTGCCAGCAGCCAAGAGGAGTGGAGCTCCTACAATGAGCAGTTCTTC
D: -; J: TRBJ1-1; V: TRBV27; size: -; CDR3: CASSSRQMTEAFF; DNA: TGTGCCAGCAGCTCCCGCCAGATGACTGAAGCTTTCTTT
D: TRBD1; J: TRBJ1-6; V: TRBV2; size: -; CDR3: CASSERGTDVNSPLHF; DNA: TGTGCCAGCAGTGAGAGGGGGACAGATGTTAATTCACCCCTCCACTTT
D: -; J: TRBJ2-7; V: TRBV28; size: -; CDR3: CASSLSTGPAEQYF; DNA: TGTGCCAGCAGTTTGAGTACAGGGCCCGCCGAGCAGTACTTC
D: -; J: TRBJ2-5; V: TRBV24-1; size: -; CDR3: CATSDPAGTQETQYF; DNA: TGTGCCACCAGTGATCCGGCGGGGACCCAAGAGACCCAGTACTTC
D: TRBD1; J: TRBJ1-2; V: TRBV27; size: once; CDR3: CASSLGDRGYGYTF; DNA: TGTGCCAGCAGTTTAGGGGACAGGGGATATGGCTACACCTTC
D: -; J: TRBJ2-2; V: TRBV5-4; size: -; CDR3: CASSLVAGASTGELFF; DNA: TGTGCCAGCAGCTTGGTTGCGGGGGCCTCGACCGGGGAGCTGTTTTTT
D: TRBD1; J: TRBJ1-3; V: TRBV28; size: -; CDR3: CASTPGQAGNTIYF; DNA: TGTGCCAGCACCCCGGGACAGGCTGGAAACACCATATATTTT